This T cell receptor (beta chain) is drawn from a study of PD-L1 blockade in urothelial cancer. The wider study: The number of prior chemotherapy regimens per patient was 0 to 3. Specimens of blood held a median count of about 150,000 T cells.

Time point here: pretreatment peripheral blood. Each patient gave between 1 and 8 samples of peripheral blood mononuclear cells, which were collected pretreatment and during treatment. Note on this clone: What it binds is unknown. The sample contains more than one DNA sequence encoding this CDR3.

Repertoires were generated with immunoSEQ multiplex PCR, while TCRdb's copy carries only in-frame clones and drops some. The data contain about 86,000 clones, over 75% of them singletons. Germline V gene sequence: CDR1 SGHRS, CDR2 YFSETQ. CDR3 length equals 15 residues. With 0 bases clipped from V and 3 bases from J, the junction kept 6 bases outside the gene matches. The study, taken as a whole, reports: Better progression-free and overall survival followed lower pretreatment blood clonality.

The sample in question was PBMCs, obtained around atezolizumab (anti-PD-L1) treatment. The clonotype comes from a man aged 55-75 years with urothelial cancer. The genes are TRBV5-1 and TRBJ2-7; TRBD1 matches at 7 bases. For the CDR3, the DNA is TGCGCCAGCAGCTTGGAGGCAGGGGGTTTCTACGAGCAGTACTTC. As protein: CASSLEAGGFYEQYF.